This T cell receptor (beta chain) was found in a study of cytomegalovirus exposure and HLA in healthy donors (dated by TCRdb to 2015 to 2018). Regarding the study in general: A later analysis indicated that the 120 or so validation repertoires were generated on the platform also employed for the roughly 730 repertoires of the first cohort. Along with the roughly 670-subject first cohort, a separate validation cohort of 120 different subjects was used. The aim of the study was to test whether cataloging public T cell receptors could identify signatures of past pathogen exposure. High-throughput TCR immunosequencing, statistical association of individual TCRs with disease status, and machine learning were combined to predict cytomegalovirus infection status. Study-wide findings and limitations: Most TCR sequences were seen in very few donors, while some public TCRs were found in many individuals. The classifier was reported to diagnose cytomegalovirus status with high specificity and sensitivity in both the original cohort and the validation cohort. A later analysis found that TCRs clustered in the first cohort also tended to co-occur in the approximately 120 validation repertoires, with 90% to 95% of cluster scores above 0. In vitro tests confirmed that three of the cytomegalovirus-associated TCR beta chains recognize cytomegalovirus antigens. The study listed approximately 150 TCR beta chains as associated with cytomegalovirus. According to the authors, the approach could potentially be generalized to other disease states and immunological phenotypes. A later analysis lacked HLA typing for the validation cohort, so it scored co-occurrence in that cohort across all 110 or so repertoires.

The library was prepared using the immunoSEQ multiplex PCR assay. The authors' pipeline ran thus. A statistical classification framework was built to diagnose cytomegalovirus status from the catalog of TCR beta chain sequences. TCRdb stores this immuneACCESS table with in-frame sequences only. Part of the clones is absent; in the studies checked, under half of the shortfall reflects unresolved V genes, and no reason is known for the rest. V, J and clone size reflect that table, while D and trimming were determined from the DNA. A total of approximately 120,000 clones appear in this sample, 94% of them only once. The leading ten clones occupy over 1% of the sample. The CDR3, from cysteine to phenylalanine, totals 13 residues. Only the CDR3 region is kept as DNA, spanning 39 bases read in frame from base 1. The germline V gene yields SNHLY for CDR1 and FYNNEI for CDR2. The germline V and J ends show losses of 5 bases and 6 bases respectively, and no gene match explains 4 bases of the junction.

Comments on this clone: Its recognized antigen is unknown. No base quality information exists; no much larger clone differs at one position.

Separate from the roughly 630-subject first cohort, the validation cohort of about 120 subjects was the group to which the donors belonged. The sequence derives from a woman under 30 in good health and CMV-seronegative. Sequencing was done on a sample of PBMCs. The chain is made from TRBV2 and TRBJ2-1, with TRBD1 identical over 7 junction bases. Read as DNA, the sequence is TGTGCCAGCAGTTTACAGGGGATCAATGAGCAGTTCTTC. Translated, it reads CASSLQGINEQFF.